This passage covers 5 T cell receptor beta chains from one sample sequenced in a study of T cells in Graves' hyperthyroidism and ophthalmopathy. Amplification of TCR beta CDR3 regions used RNA as the template. Using the HTBI primer set, a first-round RT-PCR was run on the TCR CDR3. TCRdb itself ran the multiplex PCR reads through MiXCR, one entry per CDR3 protein. The sample contains under 400,000 distinct CDR3 sequences, 18% of which appear only once. The specimen was blood. The receptors derive from a woman in her thirties or forties with Graves' ophthalmopathy.

V gene TRBV6-5 combines with J gene TRBJ1-2; the D is unclear. This CDR3 region has 14 residues. Germline CDR1 is MNHEY and CDR2 is SVGAGI. V lost 2 bases and J lost 8, with 15 bases in between. The DNA for the CDR3 is TGTGCCAGCAGTTACGGTACGGGCCGGGGAGGCTACACCTTC. Its protein is CASSYGTGRGGYTF.

This clonotype was recorded at least ten times. The gene calls are TRBV12-3 or TRBV12-4 and TRBJ1-1, with D uncertain. CDR3 length: 14 residues. Trimming stripped 7 bases from V and 5 bases from J, with 17 bases between. CDR3 DNA sequence: TGTGCCAGCACACTCGGAAGCTCGGGGACTGAAGCTTTCTTT. Protein: CASTLGSSGTEAFF.

This clonotype was counted ten times or more. The chain has TRBV7-9 and TRBJ1-1; D gene ambiguous. This CDR3 contains 14 residues. The germline gives CDR1 SEHNR, CDR2 FQNEAQ (reference sequence). V was trimmed by 1 base and J by 5 bases, leaving 11 bases between them. The CDR3 bases are TGTGCCAGCAGCTTAGTGATAGGGTGGACTGAAGCTTTCTTT. Translation: CASSLVIGWTEAFF.

This clonotype was seen a few times. The gene calls are TRBV28 and TRBJ2-7; D call uncertain. There are 13 residues in the CDR3. Germline V lookup: CDR1 MDHEN, CDR2 SYDVKM. Trimming cost V 6 bases and J 7 bases, with 16 bases left between them. In nucleotides, the CDR3 is TGTGCCAGCAGGGGATCGCTCGACTCGGAGCAGTACTTC. It translates to CASRGSLDSEQYF.

This clonotype was observed at least ten times. The J gene is TRBJ1-2, the V gene TRBV10-3; D uncertain. V lost 8 bases to trimming and J lost 3 bases, with 13 bases between them. This CDR3 is 13 amino acids long. The germline gives CDR1 ENHRY, CDR2 SYGVKD. CDR3 DNA sequence: TGTGCCATCGCTCTAACTGACCACTATGGCTACACCTTC. This translates into CAIALTDHYGYTF.